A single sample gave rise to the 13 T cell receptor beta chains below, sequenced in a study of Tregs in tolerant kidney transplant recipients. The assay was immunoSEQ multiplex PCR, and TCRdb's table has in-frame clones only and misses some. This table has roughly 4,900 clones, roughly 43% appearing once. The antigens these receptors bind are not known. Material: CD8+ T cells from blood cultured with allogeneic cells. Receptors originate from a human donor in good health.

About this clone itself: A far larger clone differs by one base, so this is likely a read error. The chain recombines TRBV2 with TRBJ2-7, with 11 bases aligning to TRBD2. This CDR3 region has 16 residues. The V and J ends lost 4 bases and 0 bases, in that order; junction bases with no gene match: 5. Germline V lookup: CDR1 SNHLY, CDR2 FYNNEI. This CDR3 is CASSGKLAGVSYEQYF. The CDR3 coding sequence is TGTGCCAGCAGTGGGAAACTAGCGGGGGTCTCCTACGAGCAGTACTTC.

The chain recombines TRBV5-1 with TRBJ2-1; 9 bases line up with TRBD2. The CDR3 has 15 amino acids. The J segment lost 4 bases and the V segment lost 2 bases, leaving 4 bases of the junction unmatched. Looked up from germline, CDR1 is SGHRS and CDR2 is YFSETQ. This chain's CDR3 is CASSLQAGGYNEQFF. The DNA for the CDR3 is TGCGCCAGCAGCTTACAAGCGGGAGGTTACAATGAGCAGTTCTTC.

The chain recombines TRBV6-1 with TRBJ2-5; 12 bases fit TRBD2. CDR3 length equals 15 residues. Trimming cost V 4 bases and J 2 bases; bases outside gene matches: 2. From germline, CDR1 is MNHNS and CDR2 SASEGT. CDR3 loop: CASSALAGGQETQYF. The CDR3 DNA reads TGTGCCAGCAGTGCCCTAGCGGGGGGGCAAGAGACCCAGTACTTC.

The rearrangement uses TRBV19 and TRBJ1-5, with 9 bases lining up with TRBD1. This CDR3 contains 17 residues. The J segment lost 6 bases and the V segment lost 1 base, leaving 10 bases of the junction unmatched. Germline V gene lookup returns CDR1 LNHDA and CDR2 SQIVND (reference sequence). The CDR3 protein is CASSIVVRGTGSQPQHF. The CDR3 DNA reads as TGTGCCAGTAGTATAGTGGTAAGGGGGACAGGGAGTCAGCCCCAGCATTTT.

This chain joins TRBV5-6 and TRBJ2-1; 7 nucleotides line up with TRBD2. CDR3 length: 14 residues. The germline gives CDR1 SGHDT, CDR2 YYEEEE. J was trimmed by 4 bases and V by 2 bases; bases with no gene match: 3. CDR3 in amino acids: CASSLLATYNEQFF. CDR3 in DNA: TGTGCCAGCAGCTTACTAGCGACTTACAATGAGCAGTTCTTC.

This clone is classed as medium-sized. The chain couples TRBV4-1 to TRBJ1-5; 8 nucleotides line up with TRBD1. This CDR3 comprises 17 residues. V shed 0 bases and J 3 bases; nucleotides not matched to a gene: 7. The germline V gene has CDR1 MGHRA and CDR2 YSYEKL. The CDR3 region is CASSQDPRTGINQPQHF. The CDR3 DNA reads TGCGCCAGCAGCCAAGATCCTCGGACAGGGATCAATCAGCCCCAGCATTTT.

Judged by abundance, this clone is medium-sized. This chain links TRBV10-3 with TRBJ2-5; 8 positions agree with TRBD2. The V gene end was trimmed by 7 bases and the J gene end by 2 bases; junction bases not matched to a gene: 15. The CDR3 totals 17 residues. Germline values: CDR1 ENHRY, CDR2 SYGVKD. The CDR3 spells CAINTPGLAGGQETQYF. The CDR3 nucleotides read TGTGCCATCAATACCCCGGGGTTGGCGGGAGGACAAGAGACCCAGTACTTC.

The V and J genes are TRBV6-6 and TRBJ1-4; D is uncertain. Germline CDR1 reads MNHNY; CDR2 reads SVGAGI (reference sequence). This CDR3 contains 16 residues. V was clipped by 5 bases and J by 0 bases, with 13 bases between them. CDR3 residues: CASSPPSGATNEKLFF. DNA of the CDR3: TGTGCCAGCAGTCCTCCGTCAGGTGCAACTAATGAAAAACTGTTTTTT.

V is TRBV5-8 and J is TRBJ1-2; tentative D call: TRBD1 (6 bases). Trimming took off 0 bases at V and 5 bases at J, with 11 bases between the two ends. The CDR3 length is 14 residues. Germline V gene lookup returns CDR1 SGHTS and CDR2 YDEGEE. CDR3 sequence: CASSLGTVFYGYTF. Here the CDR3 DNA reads TGTGCCAGCAGCTTGGGGACAGTCTTTTATGGCTACACCTTC. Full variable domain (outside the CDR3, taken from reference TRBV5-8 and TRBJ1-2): EAGVTQSPTHLIKTRGQQATLRCSPISGHTSVYWYQQALGLGLQFLLWYDEGEERNRGNFPPRFSGRQFPNYSSELNVNALELEDSALYLCASSLGTVFYGYTFGSGTRLTVV.

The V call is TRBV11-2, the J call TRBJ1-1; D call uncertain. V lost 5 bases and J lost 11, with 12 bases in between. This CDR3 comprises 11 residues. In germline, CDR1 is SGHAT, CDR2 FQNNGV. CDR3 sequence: CASSIPPTAFF. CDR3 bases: TGTGCCAGCAGCATACCGCCAACCGCTTTCTTT.

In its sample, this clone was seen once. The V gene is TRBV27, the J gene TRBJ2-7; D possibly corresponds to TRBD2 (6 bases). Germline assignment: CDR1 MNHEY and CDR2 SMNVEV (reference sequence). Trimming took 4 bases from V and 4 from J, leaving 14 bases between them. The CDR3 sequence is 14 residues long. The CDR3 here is CASSSGRWGYEQYF. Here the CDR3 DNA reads TGTGCCAGCAGTTCAGGGAGGTGGGGTTACGAGCAGTACTTC.

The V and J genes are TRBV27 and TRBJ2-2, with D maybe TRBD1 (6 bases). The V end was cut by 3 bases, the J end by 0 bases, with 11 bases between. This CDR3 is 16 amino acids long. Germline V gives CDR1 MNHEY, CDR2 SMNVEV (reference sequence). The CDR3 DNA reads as TGTGCCAGCAGTTTTGTGGGGGCAACGAACACCGGGGAGCTGTTTTTT. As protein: CASSFVGATNTGELFF.

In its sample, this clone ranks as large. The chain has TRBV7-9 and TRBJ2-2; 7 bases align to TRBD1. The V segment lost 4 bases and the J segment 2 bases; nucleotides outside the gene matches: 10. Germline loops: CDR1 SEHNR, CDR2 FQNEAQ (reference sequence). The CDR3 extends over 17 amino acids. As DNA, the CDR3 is TGTGCCAGCAGCTCCCTAAGGGGACAGCTCAACACCGGGGAGCTGTTTTTT. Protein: CASSSLRGQLNTGELFF.